The T cell receptor (beta chain) described here comes from a study of graft-versus-host responses after intestinal transplantation. Study-level background: Multivisceral, liver-intestinal, or isolated intestinal grafts were transplanted into recipients. Anti-thymocyte globulin induction was given to all recipients, followed by tacrolimus and steroids for around three years. Study-wide results and caveats: Detection of GvH clones occurred in recipient marrow, and some had their first appearance in ileum or blood.

With regard to this clone: Its matching antigen is unknown.

With V trimmed by 2 bases and J by 5 bases, 6 bases remained unmatched. From germline, CDR1 is SGHDT and CDR2 YYEEEE. The CDR3 runs 14 residues. Clones were read by immunoSEQ multiplex PCR, and TCRdb kept only the in-frame ones, dropping some. The repertoire consists of tens of thousands of clones, with less than 90% occurring once and the leading ten covering approximately 0.3%. The gene calls are TRBV5-6 and TRBJ1-2; TRBD1 aligns across 7 bases. The sample consisted of unstimulated CD4+ T cells sorted from spleen or lymph node cells, taken before transplant. The receptor was derived from a human donor who was the organ donor for an intestinal transplant. This CDR3 is CASSFRGRNYGYTF. CDR3 DNA: TGTGCCAGCAGCTTCAGGGGGAGGAATTATGGCTACACCTTC. The whole variable domain, remainder taken from reference TRBV5-6 and TRBJ1-2, is DAGVTQSPTHLIKTRGQQVTLRCSPKSGHDTVSWYQQALGQGPQFIFQYYEEEERQRGNFPDRFSGHQFPNYSSELNVNALLLGDSALYLCASSFRGRNYGYTFGSGTRLTVV.